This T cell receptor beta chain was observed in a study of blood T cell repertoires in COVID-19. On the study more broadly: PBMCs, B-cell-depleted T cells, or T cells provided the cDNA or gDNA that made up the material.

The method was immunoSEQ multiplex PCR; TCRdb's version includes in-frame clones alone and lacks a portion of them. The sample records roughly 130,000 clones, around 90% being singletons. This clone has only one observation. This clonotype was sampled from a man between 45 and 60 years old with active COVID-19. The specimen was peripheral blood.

The CDR3 DNA reads as TGTGCCAGCAGCAACCACAAGGGTCAAGCGGGAAACATTCAGTACTTC. Amino acids: CASSNHKGQAGNIQYF. The genes are TRBV11-2 and TRBJ2-4; tentative D call: TRBD2 (6 bases). Germline V lookup: CDR1 SGHAT, CDR2 FQNNGV. The CDR3 length is 16 residues. The ends were cut back, 5 bases at V and 6 bases at J, with 20 bases in the middle.